This TCR beta chain was profiled in a study of CXCR3-negative and CXCR3-positive naive CD8 T cells. 5' RACE that incorporated UMI labels was used to prepare the TRB cDNA libraries. TCRdb reprocessed the 5' RACE reads and stores each CDR3 protein as one record, lacking DNA. This table holds over 100,000 distinct CDR3 sequences. The CDR3 runs to 14 residues. CDR1 and CDR2 (germline): SGDLS, YYNGEE. This sequence originates from a human donor in good health. Some clones in this sample may be carry-over from other donors' samples. The sample comprised naive CXCR3- CD8+ T cells from blood. Subset in this sample: CD45RO-CCR7+CD27+CD95- naive CD8+ T cells lacking CXCR3 (TNR3-). The rearrangement uses TRBV9 and TRBJ1-2; TCRdb's assignment of TRBD1 cannot be checked, as there is no DNA. This chain's CDR3 is CASSVGTGFYGYTF.